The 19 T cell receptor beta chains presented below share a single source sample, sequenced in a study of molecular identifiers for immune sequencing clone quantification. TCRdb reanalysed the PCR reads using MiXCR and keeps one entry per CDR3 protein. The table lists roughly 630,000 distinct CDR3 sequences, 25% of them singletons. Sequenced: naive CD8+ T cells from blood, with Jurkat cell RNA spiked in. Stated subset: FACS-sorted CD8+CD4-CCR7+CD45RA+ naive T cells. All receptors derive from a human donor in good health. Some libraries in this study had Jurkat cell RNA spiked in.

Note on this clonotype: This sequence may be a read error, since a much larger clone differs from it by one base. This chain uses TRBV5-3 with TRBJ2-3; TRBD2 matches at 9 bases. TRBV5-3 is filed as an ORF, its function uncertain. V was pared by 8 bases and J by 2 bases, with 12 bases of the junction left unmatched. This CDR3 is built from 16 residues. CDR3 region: CASSPYSGGDTDTQYF. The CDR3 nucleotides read TGTGCCAGCAGCCCCTATAGCGGGGGCGACACAGATACGCAGTATTTT.

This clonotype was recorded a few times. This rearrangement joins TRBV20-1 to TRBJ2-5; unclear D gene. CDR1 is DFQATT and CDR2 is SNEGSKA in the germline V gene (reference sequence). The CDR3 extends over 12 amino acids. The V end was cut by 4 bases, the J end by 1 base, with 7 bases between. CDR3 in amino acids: CSANEFQETQYF. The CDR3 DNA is TGCAGTGCTAACGAGTTCCAAGAGACCCAGTACTTC.

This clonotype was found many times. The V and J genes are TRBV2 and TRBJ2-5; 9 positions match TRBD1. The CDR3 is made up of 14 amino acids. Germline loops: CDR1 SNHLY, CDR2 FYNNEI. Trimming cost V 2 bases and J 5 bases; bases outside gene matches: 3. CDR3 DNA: TGTGCCAGCAGTGAAACAGGGGGCGGCGAGACCCAGTACTTC. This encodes CASSETGGGETQYF.

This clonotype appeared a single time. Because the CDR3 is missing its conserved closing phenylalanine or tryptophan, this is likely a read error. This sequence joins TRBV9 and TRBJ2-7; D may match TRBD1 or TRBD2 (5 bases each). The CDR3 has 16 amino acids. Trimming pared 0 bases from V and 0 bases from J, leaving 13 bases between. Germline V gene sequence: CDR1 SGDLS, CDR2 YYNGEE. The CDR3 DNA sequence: TGTGCCAGCAGCGTAGTCGGGACGGCGGCCTCCTACGAGCAGTACCTC. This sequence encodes CASSVVGTAASYEQYL.

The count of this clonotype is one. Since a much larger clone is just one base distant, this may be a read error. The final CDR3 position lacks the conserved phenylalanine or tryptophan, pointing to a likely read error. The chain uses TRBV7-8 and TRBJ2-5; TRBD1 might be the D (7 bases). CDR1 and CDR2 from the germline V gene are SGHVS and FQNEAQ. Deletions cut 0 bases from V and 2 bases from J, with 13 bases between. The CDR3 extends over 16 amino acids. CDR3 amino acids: CASSLAMRGQQETQYS. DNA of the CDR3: TGTGCCAGCAGCTTAGCGATGCGGGGACAGCAAGAGACCCAGTACTCC.

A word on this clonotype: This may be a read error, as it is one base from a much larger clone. CDR3 region: CASSCMGGTEAFF. For the CDR3, the DNA is TGTGCCAGCAGTTGCATGGGGGGAACTGAAGCTTTCTTT. The chain employs TRBV6-2 or TRBV6-3 and TRBJ1-1; D might be TRBD1 (5 bases). There are 13 residues in the CDR3. V dropped 4 bases and J dropped 5 bases, with 11 bases sitting between them. Germline V gives CDR1 MNHEY, CDR2 SVGEGT.

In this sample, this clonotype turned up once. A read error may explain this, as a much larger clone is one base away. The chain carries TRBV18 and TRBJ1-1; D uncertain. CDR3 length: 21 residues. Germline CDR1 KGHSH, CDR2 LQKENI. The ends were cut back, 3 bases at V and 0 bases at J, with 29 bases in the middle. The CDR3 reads CASSPQPVVWAESQMNTEAFF. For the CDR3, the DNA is TGTGCCAGCTCACCTCAACCGGTAGTGTGGGCGGAGTCACAAATGAACACTGAAGCTTTCTTT.

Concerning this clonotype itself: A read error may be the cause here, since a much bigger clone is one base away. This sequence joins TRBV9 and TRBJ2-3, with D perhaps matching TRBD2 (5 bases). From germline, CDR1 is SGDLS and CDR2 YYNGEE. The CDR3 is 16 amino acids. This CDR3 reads CASGVASVPTVDTQYF. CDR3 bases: TGTGCCAGCGGCGTAGCGTCGGTCCCCACCGTAGATACGCAGTATTTT.

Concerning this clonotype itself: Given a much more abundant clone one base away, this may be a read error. The CDR3, as DNA: TGTGCCAGCACCTTCGGGGGCCGAGAGGCCCAGTACTTC. This gives the protein CASTFGGREAQYF. This chain links TRBV6-2 or TRBV6-3 with TRBJ2-5, with D possibly called TRBD1 or TRBD2 (6 bases each). The CDR3 has 13 residues. In germline, CDR1 is MNHEY, CDR2 SVGEGT.

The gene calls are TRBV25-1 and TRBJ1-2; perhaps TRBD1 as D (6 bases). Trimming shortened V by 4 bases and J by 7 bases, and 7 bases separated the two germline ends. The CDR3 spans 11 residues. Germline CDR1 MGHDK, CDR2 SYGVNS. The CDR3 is CASSVGAGYTF. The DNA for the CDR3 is TGTGCCAGCAGTGTGGGGGCTGGCTACACCTTC.

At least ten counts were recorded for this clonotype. The CDR3 here is CASSLGERQPQHF. CDR3 sequence (DNA): TGTGCCAGCAGCTTAGGGGAACGTCAGCCCCAGCATTTT. The rearrangement links TRBV7-6 to TRBJ1-5; no reliable D call. The CDR3 loop spans 13 amino acids. Germline loops: CDR1 SGHVS, CDR2 FNYEAQ. V was cut by 1 base and J by 6 bases, with 7 bases left in between.

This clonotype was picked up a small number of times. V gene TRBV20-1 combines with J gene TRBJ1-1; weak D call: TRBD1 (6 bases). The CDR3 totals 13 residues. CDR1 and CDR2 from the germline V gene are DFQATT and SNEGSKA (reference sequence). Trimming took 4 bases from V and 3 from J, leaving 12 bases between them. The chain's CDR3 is CSAINREDTEAFF. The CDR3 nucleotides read TGCAGTGCTATAAACAGGGAGGACACTGAAGCTTTCTTT.

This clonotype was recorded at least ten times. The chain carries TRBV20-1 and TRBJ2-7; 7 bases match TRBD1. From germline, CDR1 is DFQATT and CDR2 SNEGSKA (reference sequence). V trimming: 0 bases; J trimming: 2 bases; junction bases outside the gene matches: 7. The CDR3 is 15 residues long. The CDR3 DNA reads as TGCAGTGCTAGAGACCGGGACAGTGCGACCTACGAGCAGTACTTC. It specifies CSARDRDSATYEQYF.

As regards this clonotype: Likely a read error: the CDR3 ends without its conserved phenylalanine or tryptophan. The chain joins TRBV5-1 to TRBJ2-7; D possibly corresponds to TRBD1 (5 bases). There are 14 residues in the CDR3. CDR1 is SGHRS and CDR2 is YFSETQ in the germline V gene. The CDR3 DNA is TGCGCCAGCAGCTTGGCAGGACAAACCTACGGGCAGTACTTA. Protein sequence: CASSLAGQTYGQYL.

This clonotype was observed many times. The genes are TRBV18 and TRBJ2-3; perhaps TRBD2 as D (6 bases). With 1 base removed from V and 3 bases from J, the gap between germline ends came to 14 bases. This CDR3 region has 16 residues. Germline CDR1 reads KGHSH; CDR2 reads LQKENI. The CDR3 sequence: CASSPRPLAPTDTQYF. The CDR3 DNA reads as TGTGCCAGCTCACCACGGCCACTAGCCCCTACAGATACGCAGTATTTT. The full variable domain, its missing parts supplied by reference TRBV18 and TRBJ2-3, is NAGVMQNPRHLVRRRGQEARLRCSPMKGHSHVYWYRQLPEEGLKFMVYLQKENIIDESGMPKERFSAEFPKEGPSILRIQQVVRGDSAAYFCASSPRPLAPTDTQYFGPGTRLTVL.

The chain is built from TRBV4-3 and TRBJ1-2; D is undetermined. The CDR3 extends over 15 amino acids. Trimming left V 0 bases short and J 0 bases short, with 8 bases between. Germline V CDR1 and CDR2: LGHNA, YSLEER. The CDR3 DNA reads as TGCGCCAGCAGCCAAGATCTGGAGGCTAACTATGGCTACACCTTC. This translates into CASSQDLEANYGYTF.

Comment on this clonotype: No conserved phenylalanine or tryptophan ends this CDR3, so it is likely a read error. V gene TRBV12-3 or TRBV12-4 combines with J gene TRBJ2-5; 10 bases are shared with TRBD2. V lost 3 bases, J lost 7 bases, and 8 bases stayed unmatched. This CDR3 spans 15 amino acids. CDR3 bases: TGTGCCAGCAGTTTGCTCGCTAGCGGGAGAGGGACCCAGTACCTC. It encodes CASSLLASGRGTQYL.

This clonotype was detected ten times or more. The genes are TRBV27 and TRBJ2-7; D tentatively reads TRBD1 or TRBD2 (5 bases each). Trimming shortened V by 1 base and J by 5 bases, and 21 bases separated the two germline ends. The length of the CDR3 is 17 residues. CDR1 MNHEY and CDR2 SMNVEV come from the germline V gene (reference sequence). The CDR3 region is CASSLLAPAGTVDEQYF. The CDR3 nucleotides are TGTGCCAGCAGTTTATTAGCGCCTGCAGGGACGGTCGACGAGCAGTACTTC.

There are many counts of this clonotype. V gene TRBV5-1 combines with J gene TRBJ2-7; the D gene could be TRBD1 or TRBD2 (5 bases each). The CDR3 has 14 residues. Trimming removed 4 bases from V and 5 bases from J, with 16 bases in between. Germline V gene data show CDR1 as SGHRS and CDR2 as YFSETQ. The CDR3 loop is CASSPTWGSHEQYF. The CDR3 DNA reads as TGCGCCAGCAGCCCGACGTGGGGGTCCCACGAGCAGTACTTC.